This TCR beta chain was found in a study of OX40 agonist ivuxolimab in advanced cancers. Across the whole study: Every patient in dose escalation had hepatocellular carcinoma, melanoma, renal cell or head and neck cancer.

About this clone itself: Its antigen is not known.

V shed 4 bases and J shed 12 bases, with 16 bases lying between them. The germline gives CDR1 LNHDA, CDR2 SQIVND (reference sequence). The CDR3 loop spans 13 amino acids. Study-level results: On average, CD8+ T cells had more expanded clones than CD4+.

Generated by immunoSEQ multiplex PCR, the TCRdb table keeps only in-frame clones and is missing some. The table has roughly 60,000 clones, 70% to 90% seen once; the top ten hold 4% to 5%. The clonotype originates from an adult with an advanced solid tumor such as melanoma, head and neck, liver or kidney cancer. The sample in question was CD4+ or CD8+ T cells sorted from blood, obtained in a trial of the OX40 agonist ivuxolimab. The V and J genes are TRBV19 and TRBJ2-1; the D gene is possibly TRBD1 (6 bases). CDR3 nucleotides: TGTGCCAGTAGTAGTTACAGGGACGGTCGGCAGTTCTTC. This translates into CASSSYRDGRQFF. The complete variable domain, with remaining parts taken from reference TRBV19 and TRBJ2-1, reads DGGITQSPKYLFRKEGQNVTLSCEQNLNHDAMYWYRQDPGQGLRLIYYSQIVNDFQKGDIAEGYSVSREKKESFPLTVTSAQKNPTAFYLCASSSYRDGRQFFGPGTRLTVL.